The 24 T cell receptor beta chains below all came from one sample that was sequenced in a study of CD8 T cells in Susac syndrome. Roughly 0.45 to 1 ug RNA was reverse transcribed with random hexamers. TCRdb reprocessed the immunoSEQ multiplex PCR reads with MiXCR, giving one entry per CDR3 protein. This table holds around 170,000 distinct CDR3 sequences, under 97% found once. The specimen sequenced was CD4+ T cells from PBMCs. These receptors came from a human donor with Susac syndrome.

The gene calls are TRBV20-1 and TRBJ2-3, with a tentative D call TRBD1 (7 bases). V dropped 6 bases and J dropped 2 bases, with 15 bases sitting between them. Germline CDR1 is DFQATT and CDR2 is SNEGSKA (reference sequence). CDR3 length: 14 residues. Written as DNA, the CDR3 is TGCAGTGCAATGAGGAGGGGGCCCACAGATACGCAGTATTTT. This gives the protein CSAMRRGPTDTQYF.

This clonotype is a singleton in its sample. The chain is built from TRBV20-1 and TRBJ1-1; no reliable D call. Trimming pared 2 bases from V and 1 base from J, leaving 17 bases between. This CDR3 is 16 amino acids long. CDR1 and CDR2 from the germline V gene are DFQATT and SNEGSKA (reference sequence). CDR3 DNA sequence: TGCAGTGCTAGACAACCCCTGGTGCGGAAGAACACTGAAGCTTTCTTT. Encoded protein: CSARQPLVRKNTEAFF.

This chain joins TRBV6-2 or TRBV6-3 and TRBJ2-1; 9 bases match TRBD2. V was clipped by 4 bases and J by 8 bases; unmatched bases: 9. The CDR3 extends over 15 amino acids. CDR1 and CDR2 (germline): MNHEY, SVGEGT. The CDR3 sequence: CASSSVAGVMHEQFF. In nucleotides, the CDR3 is TGTGCCAGCAGTTCCGTAGCGGGGGTGATGCATGAGCAGTTCTTC.

The chain employs TRBV20-1 and TRBJ2-5; 8 nucleotides agree with TRBD1. Germline CDR1 reads DFQATT; CDR2 reads SNEGSKA (reference sequence). This CDR3 comprises 14 residues. The V and J ends lost 5 bases and 5 bases, in that order; junction bases with no gene match: 10. The CDR3 DNA reads as TGCAGTGCTCAAAGGACAGGGAGAGGGGAGACCCAGTACTTC. Translating it yields CSAQRTGRGETQYF.

The chain uses TRBV20-1 and TRBJ2-2; no clear D. CDR3 length equals 12 residues. Trimming shortened V by 4 bases and J by 1 base, and 4 bases separated the two germline ends. Per germline, CDR1 DFQATT and CDR2 SNEGSKA (reference sequence). The CDR3 DNA sequence: TGCAGTGCTAACGAGAACACCGGGGAGCTGTTTTTT. It codes for CSANENTGELFF.

This chain connects TRBV29-1 to TRBJ2-5, with TRBD2 matching 7 bases. This CDR3 contains 16 residues. J gave up 5 bases and V 4 bases, and 16 bases lay outside the gene matches. Germline CDR1 is SQVTM and CDR2 is ANQGSEA. In DNA form, the CDR3 reads TGCAGCGTTGTACAGCGGGGTTTCGACGTCCGGGAGACCCAGTACTTC. It specifies CSVVQRGFDVRETQYF.

The V and J genes are TRBV12-5 and TRBJ2-3, with a possible D match to TRBD2 (6 bases). The CDR3 contains 15 residues. Trimming cost V 5 bases and J 3 bases, with 15 bases left between them. Germline CDR1 LGHNT, CDR2 FRNRAP. CDR3 sequence (DNA): TGTGCTAGTGGTCGTCTAACGGGGGAGACAGATACGCAGTATTTT. As protein: CASGRLTGETDTQYF.

This clonotype is a singleton in its sample. This chain joins TRBV5-1 and TRBJ1-1; tentatively, D is TRBD1 (6 bases). Trimming cost V 3 bases and J 0 bases, with 12 bases left between them. The CDR3 extends over 15 amino acids. The V gene's germline CDR1 is SGHRS and CDR2 YFSETQ. CDR3 sequence (DNA): TGCGCCAGCAGCTCATCGGGACACCTGAACACTGAAGCTTTCTTT. This codes for CASSSSGHLNTEAFF.

The chain couples TRBV11-1 to TRBJ2-5, with 8 bases identical to TRBD1. Trimming removed 0 bases from V and 3 bases from J; junction bases left unmatched: 3. Germline CDR1 is SGHAT and CDR2 is FQDESV (reference sequence). This CDR3 contains 15 residues. This CDR3 is CASSLAGQEEETQYF. CDR3 in DNA: TGTGCCAGCAGCTTAGCGGGACAGGAGGAAGAGACCCAGTACTTC.

The CDR3 DNA sequence: TGTGCCAGCAGCCCAATAGGACAGACCACTGAAGCTTTCTTT. Protein sequence: CASSPIGQTTEAFF. The chain couples TRBV9 to TRBJ1-1; D may be TRBD1 (6 bases). The V and J ends lost 4 bases and 4 bases respectively, with 14 bases between them. This CDR3 comprises 14 residues. Germline CDR1 is SGDLS and CDR2 is YYNGEE.

This chain joins TRBV14 and TRBJ1-6; possible D gene TRBD1, 6 bases. This CDR3 has 16 amino acids. Between the trimmed V and J ends, which lost 4 bases and 5 bases, there was a span of 15 bases. Germline loops: CDR1 SGHDN, CDR2 FVKESK. CDR3 residues: CASSRRQGFDNSPLHF. The CDR3 coding sequence is TGTGCCAGCAGCCGCCGGCAGGGGTTTGATAATTCACCCCTCCACTTT.

V gene TRBV10-3 combines with J gene TRBJ2-7; D is unclear. The CDR3 is 11 residues long. Germline assignment: CDR1 ENHRY and CDR2 SYGVKD. V was clipped by 10 bases and J by 6 bases, with 13 bases between them. CDR3: CATYARSEQYF. DNA of the CDR3: TGTGCCACCTATGCCCGGAGCGAGCAGTACTTC.

V usage is TRBV6-2 or TRBV6-3 and J usage is TRBJ1-2, with D perhaps matching TRBD1 (6 bases). CDR1 is MNHEY and CDR2 is SVGEGT in the germline V gene. V lost 6 bases to trimming and J lost 6 bases, with 14 bases between them. This CDR3 comprises 13 residues. The CDR3 coding sequence is TGTGCCAGCAGCCTACGACAGGTCAATGGCTACACCTTC. It is translated as CASSLRQVNGYTF.

Here the CDR3 DNA reads TGTGCCAGCAGCGTAGCGGGGGCCGTGGAGACCCAGTACTTC. The encoded protein is CASSVAGAVETQYF. The chain joins TRBV11-2 to TRBJ2-5, with TRBD2 matching over 9 bases. The CDR3 covers 14 residues. J lost 5 bases, V lost 5 bases, and 6 bases had no gene match. In germline, CDR1 is SGHAT, CDR2 FQNNGV.

CDR3: CSALPTGGNSPLHF. DNA for the CDR3: TGCAGTGCCCTACCGACAGGGGGTAATTCACCCCTCCACTTT. V gene TRBV20-1 combines with J gene TRBJ1-6, with 9 positions matching TRBD1. V lost 6 bases, J lost 6 bases, and 6 bases stayed unmatched. CDR1 is DFQATT, CDR2 SNEGSKA, per germline (reference sequence). CDR3 size: 14 residues.

This chain uses TRBV19 with TRBJ2-2, with 8 bases identical to TRBD1. Germline CDR1 is LNHDA and CDR2 is SQIVND (reference sequence). The CDR3 loop spans 15 amino acids. V dropped 7 bases and J dropped 0; count of bases not matched to a gene: 4. The CDR3 nucleotides are TGTGCCAGTACTCAACAGGGGGCGAACACCGGGGAGCTGTTTTTT. Its protein is CASTQQGANTGELFF.

The chain recombines TRBV6-5 with TRBJ2-5; D not certain. V was clipped by 7 bases and J by 2 bases, with 11 bases between them. CDR3 length equals 13 residues. CDR1 and CDR2 (germline): MNHEY, SVGAGI. The CDR3 reads CASISAEQETQYF. CDR3 nucleotide sequence: TGTGCCAGCATTTCGGCAGAACAAGAGACCCAGTACTTC.

The V and J genes are TRBV29-1 and TRBJ2-1, with unresolved D. In germline, CDR1 is SQVTM, CDR2 ANQGSEA. This CDR3 is 11 amino acids long. V lost 3 bases and J 5 bases, leaving 5 bases between the germline ends. The CDR3 sequence: CSVERHNEQFF. The CDR3 nucleotides read TGCAGCGTTGAGCGGCACAATGAGCAGTTCTTC.

The CDR3 nucleotides read TGTGCCAGCAGCTTGGGCGGTAGCGGGGAAAACTCCTACAATGAGCAGTTCTTC. Translation: CASSLGGSGENSYNEQFF. This chain links TRBV5-4 with TRBJ2-1; 8 bases map to TRBD2. From germline, CDR1 is SGHNT and CDR2 YYREEE (reference sequence). The CDR3 has 18 amino acids. V was clipped by 0 bases and J by 0 bases; unmatched bases: 8. Variable domain in full (rest from reference TRBV5-4 and TRBJ2-1): ETGVTQSPTHLIKTRGQQVTLRCSSQSGHNTVSWYQQALGQGPQFIFQYYREEENGRGNFPPRFSGLQFPNYSSELNVNALELDDSALYLCASSLGGSGENSYNEQFFGPGTRLTVL.

This chain joins TRBV4-1 and TRBJ2-2, with D tentatively TRBD2 (7 bases). The germline V gene encodes CDR1 MGHRA and CDR2 YSYEKL. The CDR3 is made up of 17 amino acids. Deletions cut 0 bases from V and 5 bases from J, with 16 bases between. CDR3 nucleotide sequence: TGCGCCAGCAGCCAAGATTGGGGGGGGGCCAATACCGGGGAGCTGTTTTTT. This gives the protein CASSQDWGGANTGELFF.

The rearrangement links TRBV18 to TRBJ1-3; unclear D gene. CDR1 and CDR2 (germline): KGHSH, LQKENI. This CDR3 comprises 15 residues. Trimming took 3 bases from V and 2 from J, leaving 11 bases between them. The CDR3 DNA follows: TGTGCCAGCTCACCGACCAAGGCAGCTGGAAACACCATATATTTT. It encodes CASSPTKAAGNTIYF.

To note about this clonotype: One junction end does not reproduce the germline sequence, and a read error may be involved. The chain couples TRBV5-1 to TRBJ1-1; 10 bases are a match to TRBD1. Germline loops: CDR1 SGHRS, CDR2 YFSETQ. The CDR3 sequence is 17 residues long. The CDR3 DNA follows: TGCGCCAGCAGCATGATTTACCGGGACAGGGGCCCTAACACTGAAGATTTT. It encodes CASSMIYRDRGPNTEDF.

This clonotype was seen only once. The chain couples TRBV20-1 to TRBJ2-1; no reliable D call. Trimming stripped 7 bases from V and 1 base from J, with 17 bases between. The CDR3 totals 15 residues. Per the germline V gene, CDR1 is DFQATT and CDR2 is SNEGSKA (reference sequence). In nucleotides, the CDR3 is TGCAGTGTCGTTCCCACCTCAGTGTCCTACAATGAGCAGTTCTTC. This encodes CSVVPTSVSYNEQFF.

The rearrangement uses TRBV20-1 and TRBJ2-1; TRBD2 agrees at 10 bases. Germline V lookup: CDR1 DFQATT, CDR2 SNEGSKA (reference sequence). V gave up 2 bases and J gave up 9 bases; unmatched junction bases: 10. CDR3 size: 15 residues. The CDR3 here is CSARSLAGVGGEQFF. CDR3 sequence (DNA): TGCAGTGCTAGATCTCTAGCGGGGGTTGGAGGTGAGCAGTTCTTC.